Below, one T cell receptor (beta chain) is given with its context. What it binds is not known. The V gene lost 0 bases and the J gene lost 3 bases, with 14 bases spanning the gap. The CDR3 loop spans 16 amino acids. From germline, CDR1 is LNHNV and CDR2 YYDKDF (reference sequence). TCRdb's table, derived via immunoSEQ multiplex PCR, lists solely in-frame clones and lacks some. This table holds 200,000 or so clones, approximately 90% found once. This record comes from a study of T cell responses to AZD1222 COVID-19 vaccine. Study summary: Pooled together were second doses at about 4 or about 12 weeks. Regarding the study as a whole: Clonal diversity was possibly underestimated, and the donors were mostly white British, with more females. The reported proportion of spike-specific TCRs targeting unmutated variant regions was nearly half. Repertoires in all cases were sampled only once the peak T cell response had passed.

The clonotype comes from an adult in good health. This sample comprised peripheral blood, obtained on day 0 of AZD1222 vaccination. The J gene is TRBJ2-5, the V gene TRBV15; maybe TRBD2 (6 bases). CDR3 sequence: CATSRDFGLQKETQYF. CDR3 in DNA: TGTGCCACCAGCAGAGATTTTGGACTACAGAAAGAGACCCAGTACTTC.